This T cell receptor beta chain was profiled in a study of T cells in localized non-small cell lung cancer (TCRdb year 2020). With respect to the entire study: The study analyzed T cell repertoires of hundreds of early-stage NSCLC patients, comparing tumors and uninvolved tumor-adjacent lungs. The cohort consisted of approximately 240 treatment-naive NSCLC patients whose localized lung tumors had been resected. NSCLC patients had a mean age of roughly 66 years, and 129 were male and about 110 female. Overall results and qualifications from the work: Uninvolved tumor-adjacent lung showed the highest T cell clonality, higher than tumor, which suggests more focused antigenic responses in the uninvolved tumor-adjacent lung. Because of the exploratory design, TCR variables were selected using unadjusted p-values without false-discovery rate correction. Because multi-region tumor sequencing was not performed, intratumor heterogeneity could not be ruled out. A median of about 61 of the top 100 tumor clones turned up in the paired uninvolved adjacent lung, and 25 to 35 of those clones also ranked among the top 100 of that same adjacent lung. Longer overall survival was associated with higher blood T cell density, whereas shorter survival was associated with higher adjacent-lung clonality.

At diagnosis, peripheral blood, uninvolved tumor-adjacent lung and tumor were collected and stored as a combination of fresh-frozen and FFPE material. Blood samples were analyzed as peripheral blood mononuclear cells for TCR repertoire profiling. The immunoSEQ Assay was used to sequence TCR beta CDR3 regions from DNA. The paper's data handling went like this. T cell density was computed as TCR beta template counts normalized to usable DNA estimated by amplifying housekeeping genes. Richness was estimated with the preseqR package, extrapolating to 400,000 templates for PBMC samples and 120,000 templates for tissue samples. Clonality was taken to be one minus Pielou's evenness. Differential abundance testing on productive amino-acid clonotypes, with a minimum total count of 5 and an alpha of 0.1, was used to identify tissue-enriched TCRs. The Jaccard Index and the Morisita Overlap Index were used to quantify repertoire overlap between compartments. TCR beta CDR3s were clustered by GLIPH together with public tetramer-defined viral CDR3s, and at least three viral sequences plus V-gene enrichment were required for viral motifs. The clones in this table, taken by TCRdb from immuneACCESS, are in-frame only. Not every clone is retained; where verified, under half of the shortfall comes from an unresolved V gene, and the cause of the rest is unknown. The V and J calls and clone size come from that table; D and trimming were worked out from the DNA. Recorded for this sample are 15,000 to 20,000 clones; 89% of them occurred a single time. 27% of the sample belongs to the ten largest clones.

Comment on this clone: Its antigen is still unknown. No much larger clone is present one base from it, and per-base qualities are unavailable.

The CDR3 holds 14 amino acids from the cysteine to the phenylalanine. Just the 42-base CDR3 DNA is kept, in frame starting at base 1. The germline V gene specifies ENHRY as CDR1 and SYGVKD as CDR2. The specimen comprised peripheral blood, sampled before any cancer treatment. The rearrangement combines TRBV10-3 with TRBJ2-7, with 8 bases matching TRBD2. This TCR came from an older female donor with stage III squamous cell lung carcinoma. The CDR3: CFRGGKVCHYEQYF. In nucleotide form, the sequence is TGTTTCCGGGGGGGCAAAGTGTGTCACTACGAGCAGTACTTC.